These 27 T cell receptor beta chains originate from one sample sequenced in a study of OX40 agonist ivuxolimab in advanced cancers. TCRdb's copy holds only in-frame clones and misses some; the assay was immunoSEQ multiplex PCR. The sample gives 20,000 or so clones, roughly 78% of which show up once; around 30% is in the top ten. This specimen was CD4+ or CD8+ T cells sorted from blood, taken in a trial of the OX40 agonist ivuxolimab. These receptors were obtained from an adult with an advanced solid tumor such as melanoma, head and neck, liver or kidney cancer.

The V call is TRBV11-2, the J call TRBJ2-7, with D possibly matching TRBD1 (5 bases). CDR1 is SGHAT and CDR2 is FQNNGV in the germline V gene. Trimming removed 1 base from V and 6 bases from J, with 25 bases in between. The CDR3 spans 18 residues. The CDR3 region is CASSLVIRDSIPLAEQYF. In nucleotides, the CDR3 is TGTGCCAGCAGCTTAGTGATCAGGGATTCAATCCCACTTGCCGAGCAGTACTTC. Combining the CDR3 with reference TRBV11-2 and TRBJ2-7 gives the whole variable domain EAGVAQSPRYKIIEKRQSVAFWCNPISGHATLYWYQQILGQGPKLLIQFQNNGVVDDSQLPKDRFSAERLKGVDSTLKIQPAKLEDSAVYLCASSLVIRDSIPLAEQYFGPGTRLTVT.

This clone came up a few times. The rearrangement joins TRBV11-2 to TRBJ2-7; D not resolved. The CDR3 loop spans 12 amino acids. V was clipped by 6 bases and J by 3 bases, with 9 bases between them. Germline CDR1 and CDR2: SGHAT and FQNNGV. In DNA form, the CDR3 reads TGTGCCAGCAGTGATTTAAACTACGAGCAGTACTTC. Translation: CASSDLNYEQYF.

For the CDR3, the DNA is TGCAGCGTTGTGGTTATGGAAGAGACCCAGTACTTC. Protein product: CSVVVMEETQYF. The V gene is TRBV29-1, the J gene TRBJ2-5; D is uncertain. Trimming shortened V by 4 bases and J by 3 bases, and 9 bases separated the two germline ends. The V gene's germline CDR1 is SQVTM and CDR2 ANQGSEA. The length of the CDR3 is 12 residues.

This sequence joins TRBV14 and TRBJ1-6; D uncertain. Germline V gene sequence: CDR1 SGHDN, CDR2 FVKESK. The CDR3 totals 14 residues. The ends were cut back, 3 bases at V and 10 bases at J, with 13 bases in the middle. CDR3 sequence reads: CASSQPGLGSPLHF. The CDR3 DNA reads TGTGCCAGCAGCCAGCCGGGGTTAGGATCACCCCTCCACTTT.

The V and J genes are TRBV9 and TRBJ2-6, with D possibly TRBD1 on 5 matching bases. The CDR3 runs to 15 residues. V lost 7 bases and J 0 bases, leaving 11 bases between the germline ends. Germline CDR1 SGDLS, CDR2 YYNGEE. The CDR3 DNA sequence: TGTGCCAGCGGGCTGGGGCCCTCTGGGGCCAACGTCCTGACTTTC. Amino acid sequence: CASGLGPSGANVLTF. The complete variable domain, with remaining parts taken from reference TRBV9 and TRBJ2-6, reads DSGVTQTPKHLITATGQRVTLRCSPRSGDLSVYWYQQSLDQGLQFLIQYYNGEERAKGNILERFSAQQFPDLHSELNLSSLELGDSALYFCASGLGPSGANVLTFGAGSRLTVL.

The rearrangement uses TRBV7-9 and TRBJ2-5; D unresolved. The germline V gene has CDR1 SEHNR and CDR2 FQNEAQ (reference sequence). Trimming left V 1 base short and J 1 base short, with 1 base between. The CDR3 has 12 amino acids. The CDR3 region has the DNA TGTGCCAGCAGCTTAGTCCAAGAGACCCAGTACTTC. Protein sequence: CASSLVQETQYF. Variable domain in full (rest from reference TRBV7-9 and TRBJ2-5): DTGVSQNPRHKITKRGQNVTFRCDPISEHNRLYWYRQTLGQGPEFLTYFQNEAQLEKSRLLSDRFSAERPKGSFSTLEIQRTEQGDSAMYLCASSLVQETQYFGPGTRLLVL.

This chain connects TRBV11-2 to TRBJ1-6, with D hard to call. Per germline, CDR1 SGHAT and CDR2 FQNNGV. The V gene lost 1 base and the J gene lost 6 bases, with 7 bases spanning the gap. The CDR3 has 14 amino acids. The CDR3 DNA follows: TGTGCCAGCAGCTTAGCTCAGGTTAATTCACCCCTCCACTTT. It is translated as CASSLAQVNSPLHF.

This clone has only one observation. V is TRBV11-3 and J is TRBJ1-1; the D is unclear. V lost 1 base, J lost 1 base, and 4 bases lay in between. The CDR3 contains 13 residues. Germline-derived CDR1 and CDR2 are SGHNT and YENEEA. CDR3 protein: CASSLAGNTEAFF. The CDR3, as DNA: TGTGCCAGCAGCTTAGCGGGGAACACTGAAGCTTTCTTT. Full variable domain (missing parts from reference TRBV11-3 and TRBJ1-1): EAGVVQSPRYKIIEKKQPVAFWCNPISGHNTLYWYLQNLGQGPELLIRYENEEAVDDSQLPKDRFSAERLKGVDSTLKIQPAELGDSAVYLCASSLAGNTEAFFGQGTRLTVV.

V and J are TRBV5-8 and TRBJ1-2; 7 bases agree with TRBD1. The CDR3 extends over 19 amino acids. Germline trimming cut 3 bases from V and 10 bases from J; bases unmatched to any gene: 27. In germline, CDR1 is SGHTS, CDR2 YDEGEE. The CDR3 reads CASSYTDRALTFGVEDYTF. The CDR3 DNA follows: TGTGCCAGCAGCTACACCGACAGGGCTCTCACGTTTGGAGTGGAGGACTACACCTTC.

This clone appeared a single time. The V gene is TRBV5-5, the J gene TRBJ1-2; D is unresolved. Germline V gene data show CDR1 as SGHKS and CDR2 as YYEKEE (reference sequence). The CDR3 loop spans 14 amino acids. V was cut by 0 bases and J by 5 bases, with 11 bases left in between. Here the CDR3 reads CASSLEREVYGYTF. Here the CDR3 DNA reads TGTGCCAGCAGCTTGGAGCGGGAAGTGTATGGCTACACCTTC.

The chain's CDR3 is CASSYSRWGSNQPQHF. CDR3 nucleotides: TGTGCCAGCAGCTATAGCCGGTGGGGTAGCAATCAGCCCCAGCATTTT. The chain carries TRBV7-8 and TRBJ1-5; D not certain. Trimming shortened V by 4 bases and J by 0 bases, and 13 bases separated the two germline ends. The germline V gene encodes CDR1 SGHVS and CDR2 FQNEAQ. This CDR3 is built from 16 residues.

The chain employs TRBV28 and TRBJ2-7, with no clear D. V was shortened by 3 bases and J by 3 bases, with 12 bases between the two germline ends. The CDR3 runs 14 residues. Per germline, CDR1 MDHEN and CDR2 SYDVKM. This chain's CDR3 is CASSFLESRYEQYF. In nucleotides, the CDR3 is TGTGCCAGCAGTTTTCTCGAGAGTCGCTACGAGCAGTACTTC. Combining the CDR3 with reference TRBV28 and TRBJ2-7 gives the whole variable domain DVKVTQSSRYLVKRTGEKVFLECVQDMDHENMFWYRQDPGLGLRLIYFSYDVKMKEKGDIPEGYSVSREKKERFSLILESASTNQTSMYLCASSFLESRYEQYFGPGTRLTVT.

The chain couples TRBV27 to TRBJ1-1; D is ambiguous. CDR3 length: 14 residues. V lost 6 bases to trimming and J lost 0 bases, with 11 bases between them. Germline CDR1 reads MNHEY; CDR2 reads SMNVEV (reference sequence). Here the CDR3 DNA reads TGTGCCAGCAGAGCGCTTTCCATGAACACTGAAGCTTTCTTT. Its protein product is CASRALSMNTEAFF.

The CDR3 sequence: CAWSAGSYGYTF. The CDR3 DNA is TGTGCCTGGAGTGCCGGGAGCTATGGCTACACCTTC. The rearrangement uses TRBV30 and TRBJ1-2; D not certain. Trimming removed 1 base at V and 4 bases at J, with 7 bases between. The CDR3 has 12 amino acids. Germline lookup yields CDR1 GTSNPN and CDR2 SVGIG (reference sequence).

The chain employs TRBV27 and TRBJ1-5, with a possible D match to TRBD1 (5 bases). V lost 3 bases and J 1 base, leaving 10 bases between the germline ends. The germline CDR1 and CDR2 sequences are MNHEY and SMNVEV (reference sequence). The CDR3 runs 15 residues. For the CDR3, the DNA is TGTGCCAGCAGTTTTGCGGGGGAAAGCAATCAGCCCCAGCATTTT. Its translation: CASSFAGESNQPQHF.

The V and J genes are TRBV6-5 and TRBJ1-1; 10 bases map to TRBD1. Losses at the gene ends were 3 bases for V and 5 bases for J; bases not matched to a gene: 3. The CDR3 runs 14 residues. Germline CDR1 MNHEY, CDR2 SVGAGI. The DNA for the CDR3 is TGTGCCAGCAGTTATGCGGGACAGGGGACTGAAGCTTTCTTT. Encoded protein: CASSYAGQGTEAFF.

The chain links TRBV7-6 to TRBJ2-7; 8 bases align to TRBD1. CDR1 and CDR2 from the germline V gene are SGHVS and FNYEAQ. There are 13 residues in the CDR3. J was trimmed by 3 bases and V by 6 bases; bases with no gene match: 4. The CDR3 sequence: CASSSDRGYEQYF. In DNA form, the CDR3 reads TGTGCCAGCAGTTCTGACAGGGGCTACGAGCAGTACTTC. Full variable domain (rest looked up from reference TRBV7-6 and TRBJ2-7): GAGVSQSPRYKVTKRGQDVALRCDPISGHVSLYWYRQALGQGPEFLTYFNYEAQQDKSGLPNDRFSAERPEGSISTLTIQRTEQRDSAMYRCASSSDRGYEQYFGPGTRLTVT.

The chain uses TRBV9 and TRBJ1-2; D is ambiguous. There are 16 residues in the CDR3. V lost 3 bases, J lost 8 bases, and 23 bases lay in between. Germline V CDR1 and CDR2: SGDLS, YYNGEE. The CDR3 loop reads CASSGSGVDLRYGYTF. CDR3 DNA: TGTGCCAGCAGCGGCAGCGGGGTTGACCTCAGGTACGGCTACACCTTC.

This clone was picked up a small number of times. The CDR3 DNA reads as TGTGCCAGCAGTTCTCCCCCTAACACTGAAGCTTTCTTT. Its protein is CASSSPPNTEAFF. The chain is built from TRBV27 and TRBJ1-1; unclear D gene. The CDR3 consists of 13 residues. The germline V and J ends were trimmed by 4 bases and 2 bases, with 8 bases remaining between them. Germline assignment: CDR1 MNHEY and CDR2 SMNVEV (reference sequence).

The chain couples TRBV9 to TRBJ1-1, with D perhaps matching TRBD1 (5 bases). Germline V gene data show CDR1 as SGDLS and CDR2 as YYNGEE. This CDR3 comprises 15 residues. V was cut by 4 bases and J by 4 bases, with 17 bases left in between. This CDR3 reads CASSPWSGGGTEAFF. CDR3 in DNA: TGTGCCAGCAGCCCATGGTCCGGCGGGGGCACTGAAGCTTTCTTT.

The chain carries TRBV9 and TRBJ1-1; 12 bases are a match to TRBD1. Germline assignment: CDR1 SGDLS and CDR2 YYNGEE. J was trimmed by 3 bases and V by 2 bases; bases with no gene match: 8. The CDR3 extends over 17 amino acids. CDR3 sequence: CASSVSGTGGAYTEAFF. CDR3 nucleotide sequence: TGTGCCAGCAGCGTCTCCGGGACAGGGGGCGCGTACACTGAAGCTTTCTTT.

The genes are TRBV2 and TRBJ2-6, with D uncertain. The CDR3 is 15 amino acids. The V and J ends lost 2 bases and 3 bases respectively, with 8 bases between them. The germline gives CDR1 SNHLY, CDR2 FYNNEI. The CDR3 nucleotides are TGTGCCAGCAGTGAACCCGGGTATGGGGCCAACGTCCTGACTTTC. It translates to CASSEPGYGANVLTF.

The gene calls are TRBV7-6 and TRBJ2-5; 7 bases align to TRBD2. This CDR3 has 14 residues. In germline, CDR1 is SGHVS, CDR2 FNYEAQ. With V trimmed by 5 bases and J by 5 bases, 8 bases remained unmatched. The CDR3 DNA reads TGTGCCAGCAGCACTCCACTAGCGCTGGAGACCCAGTACTTC. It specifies CASSTPLALETQYF. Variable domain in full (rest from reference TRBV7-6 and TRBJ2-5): GAGVSQSPRYKVTKRGQDVALRCDPISGHVSLYWYRQALGQGPEFLTYFNYEAQQDKSGLPNDRFSAERPEGSISTLTIQRTEQRDSAMYRCASSTPLALETQYFGPGTRLLVL.

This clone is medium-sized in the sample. For the CDR3, the DNA is TGCGCCAGCAGCCAAGATCGGGTAGAGGGACTCTACGCCGGGTCACCCCTCCACTTT. Translation gives CASSQDRVEGLYAGSPLHF. This chain joins TRBV4-3 and TRBJ1-6, with D possibly matching TRBD1 (5 bases). V was trimmed by 0 bases and J by 10 bases, leaving 25 bases between them. Germline values: CDR1 LGHNA, CDR2 YSLEER. The length of the CDR3 is 19 residues.

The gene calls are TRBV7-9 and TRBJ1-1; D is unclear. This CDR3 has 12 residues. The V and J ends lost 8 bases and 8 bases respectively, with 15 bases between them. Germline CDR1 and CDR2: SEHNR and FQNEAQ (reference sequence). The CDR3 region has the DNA TGTGCCAGCCTGAGCTTAGCCCTGGAAGCTTTCTTT. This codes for CASLSLALEAFF.

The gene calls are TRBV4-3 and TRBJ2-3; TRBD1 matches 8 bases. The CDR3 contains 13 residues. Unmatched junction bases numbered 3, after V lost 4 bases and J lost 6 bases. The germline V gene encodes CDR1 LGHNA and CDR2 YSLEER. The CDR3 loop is CASSRNRGDTQYF. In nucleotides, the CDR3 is TGCGCCAGCAGCCGTAACAGGGGGGATACGCAGTATTTT.

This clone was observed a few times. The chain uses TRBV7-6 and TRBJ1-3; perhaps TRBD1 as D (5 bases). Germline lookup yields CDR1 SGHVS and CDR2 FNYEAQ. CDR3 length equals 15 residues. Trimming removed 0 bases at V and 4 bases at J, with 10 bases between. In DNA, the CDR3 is TGTGCCAGCAGCTTAGCGAAGGGGCTCGGAAACACCATATATTTT. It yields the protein CASSLAKGLGNTIYF.